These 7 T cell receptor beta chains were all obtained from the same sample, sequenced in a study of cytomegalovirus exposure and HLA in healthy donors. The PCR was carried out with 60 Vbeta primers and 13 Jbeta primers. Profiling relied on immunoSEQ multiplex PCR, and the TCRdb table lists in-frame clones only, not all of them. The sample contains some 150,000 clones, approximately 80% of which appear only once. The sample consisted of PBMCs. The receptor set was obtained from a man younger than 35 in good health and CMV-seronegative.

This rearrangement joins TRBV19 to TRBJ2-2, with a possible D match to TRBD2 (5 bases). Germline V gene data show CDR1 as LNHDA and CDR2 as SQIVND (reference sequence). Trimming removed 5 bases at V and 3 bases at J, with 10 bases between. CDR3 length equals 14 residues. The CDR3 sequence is CASSSGIHTGELFF. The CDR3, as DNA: TGTGCCAGTAGTTCCGGGATCCACACCGGGGAGCTGTTTTTT.

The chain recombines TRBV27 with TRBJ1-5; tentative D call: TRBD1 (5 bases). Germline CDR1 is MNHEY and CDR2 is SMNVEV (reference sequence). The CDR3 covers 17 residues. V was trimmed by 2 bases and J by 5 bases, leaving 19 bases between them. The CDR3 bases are TGTGCCAGCAGTTTACAGGGTTTTGGATCTTTGGATCAGCCCCAGCATTTT. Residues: CASSLQGFGSLDQPQHF.

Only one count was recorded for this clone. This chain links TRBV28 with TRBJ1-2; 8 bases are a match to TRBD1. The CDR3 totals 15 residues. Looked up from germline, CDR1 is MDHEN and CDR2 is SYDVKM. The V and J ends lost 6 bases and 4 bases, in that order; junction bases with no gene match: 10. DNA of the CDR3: TGTGCCAGCAGGACAGGGGCCGGGGTGATCTATGGCTACACCTTC. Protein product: CASRTGAGVIYGYTF.

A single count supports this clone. The CDR3: CASSSSGGHTQYF. CDR3 DNA: TGTGCCAGCAGCTCCTCAGGGGGCCATACGCAGTATTTT. The rearrangement joins TRBV13 to TRBJ2-3; 8 nucleotides match TRBD1. CDR3 length equals 13 residues. Germline assignment: CDR1 PRHDT and CDR2 FYEKMQ (reference sequence). V lost 4 bases to trimming and J lost 7 bases; unmatched junction nucleotides: 4.

The CDR3 protein is CASTTGGLQYF. The CDR3 DNA reads TGTGCCAGCACCACCGGGGGATTACAGTACTTC. V is TRBV27 and J is TRBJ2-7; TRBD2 is a possible D gene (6 bases). The germline V and J ends were trimmed by 7 bases and 10 bases, with 14 bases remaining between them. The CDR3 runs to 11 residues. Looked up from germline, CDR1 is MNHEY and CDR2 is SMNVEV (reference sequence).

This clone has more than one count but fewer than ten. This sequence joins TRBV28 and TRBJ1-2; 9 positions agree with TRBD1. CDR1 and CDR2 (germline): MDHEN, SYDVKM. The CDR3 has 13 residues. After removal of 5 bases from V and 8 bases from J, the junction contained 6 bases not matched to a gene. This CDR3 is CASSVGTGRGYTF. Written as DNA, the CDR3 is TGTGCCAGCAGTGTTGGGACAGGGAGGGGCTACACCTTC.

CDR3 residues: CASSLGGGAYGYTF. The CDR3 coding sequence is TGTGCCAGCAGCTTAGGAGGAGGGGCCTATGGCTACACCTTC. The rearrangement links TRBV11-3 to TRBJ1-2, with D perhaps TRBD1 (5 bases). Germline V lookup: CDR1 SGHNT, CDR2 YENEEA. The V gene lost 1 base and the J gene lost 4 bases, with 10 bases spanning the gap. The CDR3 contains 14 residues.